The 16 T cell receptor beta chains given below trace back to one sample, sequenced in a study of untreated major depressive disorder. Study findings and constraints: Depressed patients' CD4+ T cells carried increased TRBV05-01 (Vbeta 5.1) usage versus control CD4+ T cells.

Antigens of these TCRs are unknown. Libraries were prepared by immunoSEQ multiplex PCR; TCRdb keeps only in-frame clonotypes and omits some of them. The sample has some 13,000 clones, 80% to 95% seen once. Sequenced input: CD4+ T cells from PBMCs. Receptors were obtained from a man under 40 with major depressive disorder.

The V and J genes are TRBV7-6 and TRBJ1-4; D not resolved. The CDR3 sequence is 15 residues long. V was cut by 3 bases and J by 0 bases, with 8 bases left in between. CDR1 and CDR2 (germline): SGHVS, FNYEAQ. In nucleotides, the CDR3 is TGTGCCAGCAGCTTGGCCCCTGCAACTAATGAAAAACTGTTTTTT. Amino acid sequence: CASSLAPATNEKLFF.

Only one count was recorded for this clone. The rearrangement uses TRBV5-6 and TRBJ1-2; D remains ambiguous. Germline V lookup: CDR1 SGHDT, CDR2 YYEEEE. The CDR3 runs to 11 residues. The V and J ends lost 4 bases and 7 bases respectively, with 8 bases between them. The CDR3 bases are TGTGCCAGCAGCCCTGGACGTGGCTACACCTTC. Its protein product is CASSPGRGYTF. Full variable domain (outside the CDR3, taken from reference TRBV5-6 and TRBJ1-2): DAGVTQSPTHLIKTRGQQVTLRCSPKSGHDTVSWYQQALGQGPQFIFQYYEEEERQRGNFPDRFSGHQFPNYSSELNVNALLLGDSALYLCASSPGRGYTFGSGTRLTVV.

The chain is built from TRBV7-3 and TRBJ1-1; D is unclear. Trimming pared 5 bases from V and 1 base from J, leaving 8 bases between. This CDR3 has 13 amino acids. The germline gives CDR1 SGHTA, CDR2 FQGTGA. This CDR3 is CASSLSQNTEAFF. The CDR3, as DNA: TGTGCCAGCAGCCTATCTCAGAACACTGAAGCTTTCTTT.

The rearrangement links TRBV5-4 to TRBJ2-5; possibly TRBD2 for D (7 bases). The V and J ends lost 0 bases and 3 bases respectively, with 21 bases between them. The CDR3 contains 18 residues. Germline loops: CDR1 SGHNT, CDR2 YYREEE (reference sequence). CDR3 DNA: TGTGCCAGCAGCTTGGCTGGAGTAAGAGGGGGGGCCAAAGAGACCCAGTACTTC. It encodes CASSLAGVRGGAKETQYF.

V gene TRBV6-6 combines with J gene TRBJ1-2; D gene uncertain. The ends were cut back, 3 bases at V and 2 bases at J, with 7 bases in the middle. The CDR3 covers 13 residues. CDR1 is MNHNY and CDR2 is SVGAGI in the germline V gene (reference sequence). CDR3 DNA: TGTGCCAGCAGTTATATTGGGAACTATGGCTACACCTTC. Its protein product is CASSYIGNYGYTF.

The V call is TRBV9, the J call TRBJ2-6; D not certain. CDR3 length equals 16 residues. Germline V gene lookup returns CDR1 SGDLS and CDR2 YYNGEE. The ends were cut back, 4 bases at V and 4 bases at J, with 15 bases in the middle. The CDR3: CASSPTEGWGANVLTF. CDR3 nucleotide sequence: TGTGCCAGCAGCCCTACCGAAGGTTGGGGGGCCAACGTCCTGACTTTC.

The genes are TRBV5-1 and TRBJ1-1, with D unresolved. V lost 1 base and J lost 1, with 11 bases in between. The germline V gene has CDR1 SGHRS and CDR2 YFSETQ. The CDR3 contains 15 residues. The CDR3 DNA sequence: TGCGCCAGCAGCTTGATCGCACAAGCGAACACTGAAGCTTTCTTT. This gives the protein CASSLIAQANTEAFF.

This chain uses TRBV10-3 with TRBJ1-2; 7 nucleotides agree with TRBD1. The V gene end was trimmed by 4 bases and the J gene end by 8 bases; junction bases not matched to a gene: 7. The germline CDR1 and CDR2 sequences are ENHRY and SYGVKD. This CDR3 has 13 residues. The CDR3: CAISGEGARGYTF. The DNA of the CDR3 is TGTGCCATCAGTGGGGAGGGGGCGCGGGGCTACACCTTC.

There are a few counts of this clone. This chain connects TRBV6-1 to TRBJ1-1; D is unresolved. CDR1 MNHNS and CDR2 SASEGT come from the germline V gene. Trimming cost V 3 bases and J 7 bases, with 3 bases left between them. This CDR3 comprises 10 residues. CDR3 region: CASSEFEAFF. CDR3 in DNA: TGTGCCAGCAGTGAGTTTGAAGCTTTCTTT.

CDR3: CASTSSLAGPYEQYF. In DNA form, the CDR3 reads TGTGCCAGCACCAGCTCCCTAGCGGGGCCCTACGAGCAGTACTTC. V gene TRBV11-2 combines with J gene TRBJ2-7; 9 bases agree with TRBD2. Germline V CDR1 and CDR2: SGHAT, FQNNGV. Trimming removed 7 bases from V and 2 bases from J; junction bases left unmatched: 9. This CDR3 has 15 amino acids. Together with reference TRBV11-2 and TRBJ2-7, the CDR3 gives the full variable domain: EAGVAQSPRYKIIEKRQSVAFWCNPISGHATLYWYQQILGQGPKLLIQFQNNGVVDDSQLPKDRFSAERLKGVDSTLKIQPAKLEDSAVYLCASTSSLAGPYEQYFGPGTRLTVT.

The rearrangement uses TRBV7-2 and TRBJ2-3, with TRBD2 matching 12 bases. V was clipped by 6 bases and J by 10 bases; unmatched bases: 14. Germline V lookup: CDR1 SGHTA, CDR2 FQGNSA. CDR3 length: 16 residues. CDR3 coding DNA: TGTGCCAGCAGAGCTTCCTCTAGCGGGGGGGACCTATCGCAGTATTTT. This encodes CASRASSSGGDLSQYF. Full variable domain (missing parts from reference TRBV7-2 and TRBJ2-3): GAGVSQSPSNKVTEKGKDVELRCDPISGHTALYWYRQSLGQGLEFLIYFQGNSAPDKSGLPSDRFSAERTGGSVSTLTIQRTQQEDSAVYLCASRASSSGGDLSQYFGPGTRLTVL.

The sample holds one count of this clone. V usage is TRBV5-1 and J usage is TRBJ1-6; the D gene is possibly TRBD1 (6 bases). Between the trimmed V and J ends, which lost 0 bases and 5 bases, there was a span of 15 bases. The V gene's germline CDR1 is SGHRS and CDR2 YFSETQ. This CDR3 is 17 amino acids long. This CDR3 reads CASSLEQGTLHNSPLHF. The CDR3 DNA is TGCGCCAGCAGCTTGGAGCAGGGGACGCTTCATAATTCACCCCTCCACTTT.

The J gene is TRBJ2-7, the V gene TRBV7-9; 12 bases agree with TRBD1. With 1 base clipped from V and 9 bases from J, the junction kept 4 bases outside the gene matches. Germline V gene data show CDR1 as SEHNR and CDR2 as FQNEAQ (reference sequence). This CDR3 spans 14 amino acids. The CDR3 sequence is CASSLGGQGARQYF. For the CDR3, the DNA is TGTGCCAGCAGCTTAGGGGGACAGGGGGCAAGGCAGTACTTC.

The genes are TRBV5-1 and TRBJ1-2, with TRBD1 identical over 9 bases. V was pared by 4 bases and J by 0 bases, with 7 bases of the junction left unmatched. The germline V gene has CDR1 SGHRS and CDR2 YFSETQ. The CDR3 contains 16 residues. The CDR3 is CASSAGQGTANYGYTF. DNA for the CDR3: TGCGCCAGCAGCGCGGGACAGGGAACAGCTAACTATGGCTACACCTTC.

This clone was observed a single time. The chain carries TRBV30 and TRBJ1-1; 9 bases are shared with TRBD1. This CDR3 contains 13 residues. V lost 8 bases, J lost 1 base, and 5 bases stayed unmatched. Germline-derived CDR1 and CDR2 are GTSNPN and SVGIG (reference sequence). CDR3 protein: CAGQGHTNTEAFF. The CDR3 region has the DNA TGTGCCGGACAGGGGCATACGAACACTGAAGCTTTCTTT.

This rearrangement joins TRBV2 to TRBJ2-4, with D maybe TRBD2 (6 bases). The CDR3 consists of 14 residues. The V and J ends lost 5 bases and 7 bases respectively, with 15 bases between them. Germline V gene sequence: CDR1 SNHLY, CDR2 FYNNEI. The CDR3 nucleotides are TGTGCCAGCAGTTCCTCCCAGGGAGGTAACATTCAGTACTTC. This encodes CASSSSQGGNIQYF.